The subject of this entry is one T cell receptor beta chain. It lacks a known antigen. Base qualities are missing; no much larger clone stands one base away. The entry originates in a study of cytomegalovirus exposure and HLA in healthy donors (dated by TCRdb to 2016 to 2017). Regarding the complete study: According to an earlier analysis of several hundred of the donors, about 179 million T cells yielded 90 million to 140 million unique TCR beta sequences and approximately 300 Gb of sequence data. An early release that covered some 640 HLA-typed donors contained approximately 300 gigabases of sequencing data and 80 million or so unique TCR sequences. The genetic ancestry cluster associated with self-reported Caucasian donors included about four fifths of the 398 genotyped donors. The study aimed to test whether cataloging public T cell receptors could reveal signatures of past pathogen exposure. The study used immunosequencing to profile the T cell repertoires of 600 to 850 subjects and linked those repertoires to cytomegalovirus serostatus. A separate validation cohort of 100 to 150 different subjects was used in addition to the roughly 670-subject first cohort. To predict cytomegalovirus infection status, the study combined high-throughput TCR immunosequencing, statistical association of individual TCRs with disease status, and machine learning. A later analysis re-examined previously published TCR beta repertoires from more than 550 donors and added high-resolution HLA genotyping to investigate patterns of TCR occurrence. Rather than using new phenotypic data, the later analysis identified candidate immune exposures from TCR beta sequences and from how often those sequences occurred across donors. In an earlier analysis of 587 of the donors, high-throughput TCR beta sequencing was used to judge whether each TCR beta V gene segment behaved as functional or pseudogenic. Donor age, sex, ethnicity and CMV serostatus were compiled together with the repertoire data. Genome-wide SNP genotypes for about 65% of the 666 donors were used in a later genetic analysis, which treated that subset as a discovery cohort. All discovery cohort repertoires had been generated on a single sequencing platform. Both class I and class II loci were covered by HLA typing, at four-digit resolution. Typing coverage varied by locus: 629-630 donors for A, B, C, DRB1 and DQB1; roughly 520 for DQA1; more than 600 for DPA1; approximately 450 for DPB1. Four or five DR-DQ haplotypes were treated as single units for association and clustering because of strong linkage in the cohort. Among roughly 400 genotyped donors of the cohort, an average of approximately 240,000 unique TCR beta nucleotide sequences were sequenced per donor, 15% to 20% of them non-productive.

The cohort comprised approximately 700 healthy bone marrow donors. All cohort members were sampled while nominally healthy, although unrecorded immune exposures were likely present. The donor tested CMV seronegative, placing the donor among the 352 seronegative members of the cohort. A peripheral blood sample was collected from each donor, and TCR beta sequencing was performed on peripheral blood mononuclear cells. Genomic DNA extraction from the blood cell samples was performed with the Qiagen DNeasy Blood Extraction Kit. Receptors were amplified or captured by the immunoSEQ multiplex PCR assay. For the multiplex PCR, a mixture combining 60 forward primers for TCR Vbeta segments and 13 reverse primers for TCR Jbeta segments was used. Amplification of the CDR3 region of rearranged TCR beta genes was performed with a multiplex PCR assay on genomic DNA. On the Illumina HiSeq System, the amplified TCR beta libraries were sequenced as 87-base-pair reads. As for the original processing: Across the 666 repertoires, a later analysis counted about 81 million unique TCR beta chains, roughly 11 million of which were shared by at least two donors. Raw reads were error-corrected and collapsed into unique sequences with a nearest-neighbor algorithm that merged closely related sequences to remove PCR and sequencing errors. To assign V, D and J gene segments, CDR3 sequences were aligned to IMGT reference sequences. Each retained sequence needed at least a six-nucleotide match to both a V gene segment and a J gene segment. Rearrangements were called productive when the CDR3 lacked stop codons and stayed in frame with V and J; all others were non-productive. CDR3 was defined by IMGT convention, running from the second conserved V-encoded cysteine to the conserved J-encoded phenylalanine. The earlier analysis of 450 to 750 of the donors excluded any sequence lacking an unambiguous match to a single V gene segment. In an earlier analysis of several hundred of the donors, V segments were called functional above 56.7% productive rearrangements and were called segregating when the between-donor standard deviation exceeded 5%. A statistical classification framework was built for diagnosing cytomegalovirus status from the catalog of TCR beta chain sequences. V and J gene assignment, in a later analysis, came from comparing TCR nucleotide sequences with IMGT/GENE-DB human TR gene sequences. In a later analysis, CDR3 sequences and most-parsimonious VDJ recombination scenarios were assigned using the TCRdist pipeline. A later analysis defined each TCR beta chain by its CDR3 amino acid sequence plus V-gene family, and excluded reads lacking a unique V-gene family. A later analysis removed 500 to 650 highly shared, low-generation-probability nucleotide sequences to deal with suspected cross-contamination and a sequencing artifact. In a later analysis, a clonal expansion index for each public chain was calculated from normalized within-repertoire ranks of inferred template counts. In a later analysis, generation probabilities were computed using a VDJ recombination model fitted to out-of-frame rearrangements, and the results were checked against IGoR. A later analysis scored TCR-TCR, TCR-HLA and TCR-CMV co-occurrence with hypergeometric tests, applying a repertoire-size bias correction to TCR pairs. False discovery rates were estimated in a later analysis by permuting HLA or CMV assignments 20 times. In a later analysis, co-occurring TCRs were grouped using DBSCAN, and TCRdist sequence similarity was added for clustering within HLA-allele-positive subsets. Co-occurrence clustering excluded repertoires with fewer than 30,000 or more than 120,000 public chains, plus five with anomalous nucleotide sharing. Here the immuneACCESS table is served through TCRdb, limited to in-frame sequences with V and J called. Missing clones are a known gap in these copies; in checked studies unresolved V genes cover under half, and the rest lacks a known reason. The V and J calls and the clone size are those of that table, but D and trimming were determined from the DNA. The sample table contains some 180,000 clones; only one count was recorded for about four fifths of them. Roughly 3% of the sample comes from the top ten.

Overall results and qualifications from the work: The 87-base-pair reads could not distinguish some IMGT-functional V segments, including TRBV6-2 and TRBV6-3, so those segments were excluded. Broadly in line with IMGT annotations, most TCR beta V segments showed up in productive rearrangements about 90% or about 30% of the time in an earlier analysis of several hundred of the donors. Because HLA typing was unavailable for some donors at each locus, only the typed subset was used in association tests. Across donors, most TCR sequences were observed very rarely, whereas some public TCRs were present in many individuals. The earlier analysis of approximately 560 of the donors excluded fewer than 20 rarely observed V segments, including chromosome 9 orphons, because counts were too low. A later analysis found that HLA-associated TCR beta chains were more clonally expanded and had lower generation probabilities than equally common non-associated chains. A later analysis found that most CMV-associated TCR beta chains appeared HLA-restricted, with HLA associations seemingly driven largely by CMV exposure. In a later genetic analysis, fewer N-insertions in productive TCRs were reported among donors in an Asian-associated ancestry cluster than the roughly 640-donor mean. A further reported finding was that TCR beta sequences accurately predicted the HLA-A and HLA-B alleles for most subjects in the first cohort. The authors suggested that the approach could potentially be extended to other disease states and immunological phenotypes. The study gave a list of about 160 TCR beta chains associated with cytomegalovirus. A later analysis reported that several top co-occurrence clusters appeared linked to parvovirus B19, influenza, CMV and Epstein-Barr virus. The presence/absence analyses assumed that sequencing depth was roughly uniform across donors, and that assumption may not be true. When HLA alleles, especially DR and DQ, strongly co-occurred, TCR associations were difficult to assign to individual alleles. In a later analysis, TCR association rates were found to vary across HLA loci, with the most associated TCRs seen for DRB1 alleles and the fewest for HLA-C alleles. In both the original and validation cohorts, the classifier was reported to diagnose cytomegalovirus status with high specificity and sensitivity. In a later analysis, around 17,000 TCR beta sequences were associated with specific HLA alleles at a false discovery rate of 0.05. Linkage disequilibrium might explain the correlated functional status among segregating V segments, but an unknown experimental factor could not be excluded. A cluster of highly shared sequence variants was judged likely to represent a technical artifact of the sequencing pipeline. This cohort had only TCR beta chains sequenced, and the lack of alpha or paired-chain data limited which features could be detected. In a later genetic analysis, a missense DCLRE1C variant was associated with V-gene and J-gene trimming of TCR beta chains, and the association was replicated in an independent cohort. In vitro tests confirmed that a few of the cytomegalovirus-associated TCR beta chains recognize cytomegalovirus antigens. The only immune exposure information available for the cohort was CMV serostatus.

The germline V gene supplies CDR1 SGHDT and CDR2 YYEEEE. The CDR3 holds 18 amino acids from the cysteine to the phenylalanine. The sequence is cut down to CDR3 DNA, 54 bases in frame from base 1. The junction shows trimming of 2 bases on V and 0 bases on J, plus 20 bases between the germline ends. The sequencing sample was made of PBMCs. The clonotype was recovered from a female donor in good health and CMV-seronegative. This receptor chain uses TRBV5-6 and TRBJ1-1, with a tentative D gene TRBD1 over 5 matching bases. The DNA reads TGTGCCAGCAGCTTTCCCCCGGGACTCATCACCATGAACACTGAAGCTTTCTTT. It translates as CASSFPPGLITMNTEAFF.